The 19 T cell receptor beta chains listed next were all sequenced from one sample in a study of cytomegalovirus exposure and HLA in healthy donors. Sequencing used immunoSEQ multiplex PCR; TCRdb keeps in-frame clones, though not all of them. The sample records about 160,000 clones, approximately 96% being singletons. Sample: PBMCs. These receptor sequences come from a woman under 30 in good health and CMV-seronegative.

The V and J genes are TRBV18 and TRBJ1-3; the match to TRBD1 covers 8 bases. The V and J ends lost 6 bases and 0 bases, in that order; junction bases with no gene match: 4. This CDR3 has 15 amino acids. Per the germline V gene, CDR1 is KGHSH and CDR2 is LQKENI. CDR3 loop: CASSLTGGSGNTIYF. CDR3 in DNA: TGTGCCAGCTCGCTCACAGGGGGCTCTGGAAACACCATATATTTT.

The rearrangement links TRBV7-2 to TRBJ2-6; unclear D gene. The CDR3 length is 16 residues. Germline CDR1 is SGHTA and CDR2 is FQGNSA. Deletions cut 4 bases from V and 1 base from J, with 11 bases between. CDR3 sequence reads: CASSSFIVSGANVLTF. CDR3 in DNA: TGTGCCAGCAGCTCCTTCATAGTTTCTGGGGCCAACGTCCTGACTTTC.

V is TRBV18 and J is TRBJ1-2; 8 bases are shared with TRBD1. Germline-derived CDR1 and CDR2 are KGHSH and LQKENI. The CDR3 is 14 residues long. After removal of 3 bases from V and 5 bases from J, the junction contained 5 bases not matched to a gene. For the CDR3, the DNA is TGTGCCAGCTCACCCACGACAGGGGAATATGGCTACACCTTC. This sequence encodes CASSPTTGEYGYTF.

J is TRBJ2-1 and V is TRBV7-2; 7 nucleotides align to TRBD1. V shed 4 bases and J 7 bases; nucleotides not matched to a gene: 7. Germline V CDR1 and CDR2: SGHTA, FQGNSA. CDR3 size: 14 residues. Written as DNA, the CDR3 is TGTGCCAGCAGCTCCTCGACAGGGTGGAATGAGCAGTTCTTC. This sequence encodes CASSSSTGWNEQFF.

V gene TRBV5-6 combines with J gene TRBJ2-6; D not certain. The ends were cut back, 7 bases at V and 2 bases at J, with 7 bases in the middle. Germline V gene sequence: CDR1 SGHDT, CDR2 YYEEEE. The CDR3 spans 13 residues. For the CDR3, the DNA is TGTGCCAGCGAGAGGACTGGGGCCAACGTCCTGACTTTC. This codes for CASERTGANVLTF.

This clone was observed once. V usage is TRBV10-3 and J usage is TRBJ2-7, with a tentative D call TRBD1 (6 bases). The CDR3 length is 13 residues. With 4 bases removed from V and 5 bases from J, the gap between germline ends came to 12 bases. Germline CDR1 reads ENHRY; CDR2 reads SYGVKD. The CDR3 DNA follows: TGTGCCATCAGTGGACAGGTCATGGACGAGCAGTACTTC. It yields the protein CAISGQVMDEQYF.

The genes are TRBV7-2 and TRBJ1-2, with D hard to call. The CDR3 has 13 residues. The germline V gene has CDR1 SGHTA and CDR2 FQGNSA. V shed 1 base and J shed 3 bases, with 6 bases lying between them. The CDR3 is CASSLDQDYGYTF. The CDR3 DNA reads as TGTGCCAGCAGCTTAGATCAGGACTATGGCTACACCTTC.

The chain has TRBV6-5 and TRBJ2-6, with D unresolved. Germline V gene sequence: CDR1 MNHEY, CDR2 SVGAGI. The CDR3 has 15 amino acids. The V and J ends lost 5 bases and 0 bases respectively, with 8 bases between them. This CDR3 reads CASSQRSSGANVLTF. CDR3 DNA: TGTGCCAGCAGTCAACGGAGCTCTGGGGCCAACGTCCTGACTTTC.

This chain uses TRBV7-8 with TRBJ1-2; D is perhaps TRBD1 (5 bases). The CDR3 consists of 14 residues. Germline-derived CDR1 and CDR2 are SGHVS and FQNEAQ. The V and J ends lost 1 base and 5 bases respectively, with 11 bases between them. CDR3: CASSLGGDSYGYTF. As DNA, the CDR3 is TGTGCCAGCAGCTTAGGGGGGGATTCTTATGGCTACACCTTC.

The rearrangement links TRBV5-1 to TRBJ1-3; D is perhaps TRBD1 (6 bases). From germline, CDR1 is SGHRS and CDR2 YFSETQ. CDR3 length: 16 amino acids. V lost 4 bases to trimming and J lost 3 bases, with 17 bases between them. CDR3 sequence: CASSPYQGTYGNTIYF. Written as DNA, the CDR3 is TGCGCCAGCAGCCCGTACCAAGGGACATATGGAAACACCATATATTTT. Complete variable domain (other parts from reference TRBV5-1 and TRBJ1-3): KAGVTQTPRYLIKTRGQQVTLSCSPISGHRSVSWYQQTPGQGLQFLFEYFSETQRNKGNFPGRFSGRQFSNSRSEMNVSTLELGDSALYLCASSPYQGTYGNTIYFGEGSWLTVV.

The genes are TRBV6-1 and TRBJ1-2; D may be TRBD1 (6 bases). CDR3 length equals 14 residues. Germline V gene sequence: CDR1 MNHNS, CDR2 SASEGT. The germline V and J ends were trimmed by 6 bases and 6 bases, with 17 bases remaining between them. DNA for the CDR3: TGTGCCAGCAGCCTCCTGGTGGGGGCGGATGGCTACACCTTC. Translating it yields CASSLLVGADGYTF.

V and J are TRBV10-3 and TRBJ2-6; no clear D. V lost 2 bases, J lost 2 bases, and 4 bases lay in between. There are 14 residues in the CDR3. Germline CDR1 reads ENHRY; CDR2 reads SYGVKD. CDR3 sequence reads: CAISERAGANVLTF. CDR3 bases: TGTGCCATCAGTGAGAGAGCTGGGGCCAACGTCCTGACTTTC.

In DNA, the CDR3 is TGCGCCAGCAGCTTTACTAGCGGGGGGGCCGGGGATACGCAGTATTTT. Its protein product is CASSFTSGGAGDTQYF. The gene calls are TRBV5-1 and TRBJ2-3; 13 nucleotides agree with TRBD2. In germline, CDR1 is SGHRS, CDR2 YFSETQ. The CDR3 extends over 16 amino acids. The V segment lost 2 bases and the J segment 6 bases; nucleotides outside the gene matches: 6.

This sequence joins TRBV7-2 and TRBJ2-2; 7 bases are a match to TRBD2. This CDR3 is built from 16 residues. Germline V gives CDR1 SGHTA, CDR2 FQGNSA. Trimming at V came to 5 bases and at J to 3 bases, leaving 9 bases not matched to a gene. The CDR3 here is CASSRTGTTYTGELFF. In DNA, the CDR3 is TGTGCCAGCAGCAGGACCGGGACTACCTACACCGGGGAGCTGTTTTTT.

V gene TRBV7-9 combines with J gene TRBJ2-1; D remains ambiguous. CDR3 length: 12 residues. The germline CDR1 and CDR2 sequences are SEHNR and FQNEAQ (reference sequence). Trimming stripped 1 base from V and 10 bases from J, with 8 bases between. CDR3 nucleotide sequence: TGTGCCAGCAGCTTAGGGCCCGTGGAGCAGTTCTTC. Translation gives CASSLGPVEQFF.

The chain links TRBV2 to TRBJ1-2; unclear D gene. The CDR3 consists of 12 residues. Between the trimmed V and J ends, which lost 8 bases and 6 bases, there was a span of 13 bases. Per the germline V gene, CDR1 is SNHLY and CDR2 is FYNNEI. The CDR3 here is CASVGRNNGYTF. For the CDR3, the DNA is TGTGCCAGCGTCGGGAGGAACAATGGCTACACCTTC.

V is TRBV4-3 and J is TRBJ1-3; D is possibly TRBD1 (5 bases). The V and J ends lost 0 bases and 10 bases respectively, with 16 bases between them. CDR1 and CDR2 (germline): LGHNA, YSLEER. The CDR3 runs to 15 residues. CDR3 amino acids: CASSQDRIQGGTIYF. In nucleotides, the CDR3 is TGCGCCAGCAGCCAAGACAGGATTCAGGGAGGGACCATATATTTT.

Written as DNA, the CDR3 is TGTGCCAGCAGCGTTGGGGGGTACCAAGAGACCCAGTACTTC. This codes for CASSVGGYQETQYF. The V and J genes are TRBV13 and TRBJ2-5, with D perhaps TRBD2 (6 bases). V was pared by 5 bases and J by 0 bases, with 10 bases between. This CDR3 is 14 amino acids long. Germline V CDR1 and CDR2: PRHDT, FYEKMQ (reference sequence).

In this sample, this clone turned up once. This chain uses TRBV7-2 with TRBJ1-6; D is possibly TRBD1 (5 bases). V lost 1 base and J lost 7, with 17 bases in between. CDR1 is SGHTA, CDR2 FQGNSA, per germline. The CDR3 is 17 residues long. The CDR3, as DNA: TGTGCCAGCAGCTTAGATGGGGGAGGAGTCCTAAATTCACCCCTCCACTTT. Translated: CASSLDGGGVLNSPLHF. Combining the CDR3 with reference TRBV7-2 and TRBJ1-6 gives the whole variable domain GAGVSQSPSNKVTEKGKDVELRCDPISGHTALYWYRQSLGQGLEFLIYFQGNSAPDKSGLPSDRFSAERTGGSVSTLTIQRTQQEDSAVYLCASSLDGGGVLNSPLHFGNGTRLTVT.